The rows below give T cell receptor beta chains drawn from one sample of a study of blood T cell repertoires in COVID-19. Profiled with immunoSEQ multiplex PCR; TCRdb holds only in-frame clones, not every one. The sample lists approximately 190,000 clones, 84% seen once, with less than 6.5% in the top ten. Sequenced input: peripheral blood. The receptor set was obtained from a woman aged 70 to 79 with active or convalescent COVID-19. Each CDR3 is given with its conserved first and last residue. The order of the fields is CDR3 protein, CDR3 DNA, D gene, J gene, CDR3 length, V gene, clone size. D genes are given only for firm matches. For some rows the clone size is stated as once, few or many, or as a class when expanded; others skip it.

CASSWGGTRGRNEQFF TGCGCCAGCAGCTGGGGAGGGACTAGAGGACGGAATGAGCAGTTCTTC TRBD2 TRBJ2-1 16 TRBV5-1 few
CASSVLAGSIGDTQYF TGTGCCAGCAGCGTACTAGCGGGATCTATTGGGGATACGCAGTATTTT TRBD2 TRBJ2-3 16 TRBV9 few
CASRGGGQGNSPLHF TGTGCCAGCAGGGGGGGAGGACAGGGCAATTCACCCCTCCACTTT TRBD1 TRBJ1-6 15 TRBV2 few
CASSLSGTGNTEAFF TGTGCCAGCAGTTTATCGGGGACAGGGAACACTGAAGCTTTCTTT TRBD1 TRBJ1-1 15 TRBV28 NA
CASSLVLPGKAPLHF TGTGCCAGCAGCTTAGTACTACCAGGGAAGGCACCCCTCCACTTT NA TRBJ1-6 15 TRBV7-2 few
CASSDSISAGDNQPQHF TGTGCCAGCAGTGACTCTATTTCGGCAGGGGATAATCAGCCCCAGCATTTT NA TRBJ1-5 17 TRBV6-4 NA
CASSLGRGYQPQHF TGTGCCAGCAGCTTAGGTCGCGGATATCAGCCCCAGCATTTT NA TRBJ1-5 14 TRBV11-2 NA
CAWNDRWGSEAFF TGTGCCTGGAATGACAGGTGGGGTAGTGAAGCTTTCTTT NA TRBJ1-1 13 TRBV30 NA
CASQPQGAGNTEAFF TGTGCCAGCCAACCACAGGGGGCGGGGAACACTGAAGCTTTCTTT TRBD1 TRBJ1-1 15 TRBV19 NA
CASSPSGYEQYF TGTGCCAGCAGCCCTAGCGGCTACGAGCAGTACTTC TRBD2 TRBJ2-7 12 TRBV5-5 NA
CASTREPSYNEQFF TGCGCCAGCACACGGGAGCCCTCCTACAATGAGCAGTTCTTC NA TRBJ2-1 14 TRBV5-1 NA
CASSTTRERAYEQYF TGTGCCAGCAGCACCACGCGGGAGAGAGCCTACGAGCAGTACTTC NA TRBJ2-7 15 TRBV21-1 NA
CATLLAPLSGEQYF TGTGCCACTTTACTAGCGCCACTATCGGGGGAGCAGTACTTC TRBD2 TRBJ2-7 14 TRBV6-5 NA
CASSLDRRQETQYF TGTGCCAGCAGTTTAGACAGGCGCCAAGAGACCCAGTACTTC NA TRBJ2-5 14 TRBV28 NA
CASSLPGLGSYEQYF TGCGCCAGCAGCTTACCGGGACTGGGGTCCTACGAGCAGTACTTC NA TRBJ2-7 15 TRBV5-1 few
CAISEGQSYEQYF TGTGCCATCAGTGAGGGACAGTCATACGAGCAGTACTTC NA TRBJ2-7 13 TRBV10-3 NA
CASSMGQSYGYTF TGTGCCAGTAGTATGGGGCAGTCATATGGCTACACCTTC NA TRBJ1-2 13 TRBV19 NA
CASSAYSRRDEKLFF TGTGCCAGCAGCGCGTACAGCCGACGTGATGAAAAACTGTTTTTT NA TRBJ1-4 15 TRBV7-9 NA
CASGESLRPYSPLHF TGTGCTAGTGGGGAGTCACTAAGGCCGTATTCACCCCTCCACTTT NA TRBJ1-6 15 TRBV12-5 NA
CASSQEWTGSNSPLHF TGTGCCAGCAGCCAAGAGTGGACAGGCTCAAATTCACCCCTCCACTTT TRBD1 TRBJ1-6 16 TRBV14 NA
CASSQDFHRGTGNEKLFF TGCGCCAGCAGCCAAGACTTTCACAGGGGGACGGGTAATGAAAAACTGTTTTTT TRBD1 TRBJ1-4 18 TRBV4-1 NA
CASSLAQDLRSDTQYF TGTGCCAGCAGCTTAGCGCAGGATCTACGGTCGGATACGCAGTATTTT NA TRBJ2-3 16 TRBV7-9 NA
CASSLDGSGVSPLHF TGCGCCAGCAGCTTGGACGGGAGTGGGGTTTCACCCCTCCACTTT NA TRBJ1-6 15 TRBV5-1 many
CASSPGTRGADTQYF TGTGCCAGCTCACCTGGGACTAGGGGCGCAGATACGCAGTATTTT TRBD2 TRBJ2-3 15 TRBV18 NA
CASSLSAYLANTGELFF TGTGCCAGCAGCTTATCAGCGTACCTTGCGAACACCGGGGAGCTGTTTTTT NA TRBJ2-2 17 TRBV7-6 NA
CASRIQGAGEAFF TGTGCCAGCAGGATTCAGGGGGCGGGTGAAGCTTTCTTT TRBD1 TRBJ1-1 13 TRBV28 NA
CASSYKAGVPTDTQYF TGTGCCAGCAGTTACAAAGCGGGAGTCCCGACAGATACGCAGTATTTT TRBD2 TRBJ2-3 16 TRBV6-2/TRBV6-3 NA
CASSYLGTNEQYF TGTGCCAGCAGCTACCTCGGGACAAACGAGCAGTACTTC NA TRBJ2-7 13 TRBV11-3 NA
CASSLGPEGQAGFTDTQYF TGTGCCAGCAGCTTAGGACCGGAGGGACAGGCGGGGTTCACAGATACGCAGTATTTT TRBD1 TRBJ2-3 19 TRBV7-8 NA
CASNAPEAGGSNQPQHF TGTGCCAGCAACGCCCCCGAGGCGGGGGGGAGCAATCAGCCCCAGCATTTT NA TRBJ1-5 17 TRBV5-6 NA
CASSLRQGAQTNVLTF TGTGCCAGCAGTTTACGACAGGGGGCTCAGACCAACGTCCTGACTTTC TRBD1 TRBJ2-6 16 TRBV6-2/TRBV6-3 NA
CSVRQGNTEAFF TGCAGCGTAAGACAGGGGAACACTGAAGCTTTCTTT TRBD1 TRBJ1-1 12 TRBV29-1 NA
CSAGVNTEAFF TGCAGCGCCGGAGTGAACACTGAAGCTTTCTTT NA TRBJ1-1 11 TRBV29-1 few
CASSLRGLVNEKLFF TGTGCCAGCAGCTTGCGCGGGCTCGTTAATGAAAAACTGTTTTTT NA TRBJ1-4 15 TRBV5-5 NA
CASSLTIGGGSGPSTGELFF TGTGCCAGCAGCCTTACCATTGGAGGGGGCTCGGGGCCCTCAACCGGGGAGCTGTTTTTT NA TRBJ2-2 20 TRBV3-1/TRBV3-2 NA
CASSSLGLAGATDTQYF TGTGCCAGCAGCTCCCTGGGACTAGCGGGAGCGACAGATACGCAGTATTTT TRBD2 TRBJ2-3 17 TRBV7-2 few
CASSLGGPSDEQYF TGCGCCAGCAGCTTGGGGGGGCCCAGCGACGAGCAGTACTTC NA TRBJ2-7 14 TRBV5-1 once
CASSTGLDNTDTQYF TGTGCCAGCAGCACGGGACTAGATAACACAGATACGCAGTATTTT TRBD2 TRBJ2-3 15 TRBV5-4 NA
CASSYSIPSGSKDEQFF TGTGCCAGCAGTTACTCGATCCCGAGCGGGAGCAAGGATGAGCAGTTCTTC TRBD2 TRBJ2-1 17 TRBV6-2/TRBV6-3 NA
CASSDPGQGDYGYTF TGTGCCAGCAGTGACCCGGGACAGGGGGATTATGGCTACACCTTC TRBD1 TRBJ1-2 15 TRBV6-1 NA
CASSFGGGGETQYF TGTGCCAGCAGCTTTGGGGGGGGAGGAGAGACCCAGTACTTC TRBD2 TRBJ2-5 14 TRBV7-7 NA
CASSFPDLAGRNNEQFF TGTGCCAGCAGTTTTCCCGACCTAGCGGGAAGGAACAATGAGCAGTTCTTC TRBD2 TRBJ2-1 17 TRBV28 once